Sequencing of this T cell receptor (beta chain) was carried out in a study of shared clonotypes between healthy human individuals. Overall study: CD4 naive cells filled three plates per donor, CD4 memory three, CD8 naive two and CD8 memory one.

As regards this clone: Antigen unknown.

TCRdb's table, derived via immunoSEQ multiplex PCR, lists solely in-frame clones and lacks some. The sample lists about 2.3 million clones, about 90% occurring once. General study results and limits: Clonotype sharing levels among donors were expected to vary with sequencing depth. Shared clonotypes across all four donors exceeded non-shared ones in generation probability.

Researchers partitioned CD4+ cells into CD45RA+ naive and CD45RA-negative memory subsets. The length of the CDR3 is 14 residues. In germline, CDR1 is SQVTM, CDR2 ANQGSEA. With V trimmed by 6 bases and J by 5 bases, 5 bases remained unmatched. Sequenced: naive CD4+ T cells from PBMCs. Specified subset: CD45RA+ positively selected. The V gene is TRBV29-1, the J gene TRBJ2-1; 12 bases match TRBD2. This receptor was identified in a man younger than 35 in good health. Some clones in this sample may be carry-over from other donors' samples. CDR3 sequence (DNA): TGCAGCGTAGGGACTAGCGGGTTTAACAATGAGCAGTTCTTC. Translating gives CSVGTSGFNNEQFF.